The text below deals with one T cell receptor (beta chain). The antigen it binds to is not known. No quality values exist for individual bases; no much larger clone is one base distant. This specimen belongs to a study of T cell changes during pregnancy in multiple sclerosis (dated by TCRdb to the late 2010s). In the study overall: In women with multiple sclerosis, the researchers looked at how the T cell repertoire shifted as pregnancy progressed.

There are 17 amino acids in the CDR3, from cysteine to phenylalanine inclusive. The entry retains the CDR3 DNA only, 51 bases that are in frame from base 1. At the junction V is shortened by 4 bases and J by 4 bases; bases outside the gene matches: 12. Sequences SEHNR (CDR1) and FQNEAQ (CDR2) are obtained from the germline V gene (reference sequence). Libraries came from the immunoSEQ multiplex PCR assay. TCRdb holds this immuneACCESS table with in-frame rearrangements only. Some clones are missing; in checked studies, unresolved V genes explain under half, and the rest has no known cause. The sample records approximately 60,000 clones, 92% of which are singletons. The ten largest account for more than 2.5% of the sample.

Here the sequenced sample was peripheral blood, taken in the second trimester of pregnancy. The V and J genes are TRBV7-9 and TRBJ2-2, with 7 middle bases fitting TRBD2. The sequence came from a female donor in good health, enrolled as a control in a pregnancy study. CDR3 sequence: CASSSDAGVGSTGELFF. The sequenced DNA: TGTGCCAGCAGCTCCGATGCGGGAGTCGGGAGCACCGGGGAGCTGTTTTTT.